The clone carrying this T cell receptor (beta chain) was observed many times. The antigen is undetermined. This entry belongs to a study of T cells in Graves' hyperthyroidism and ophthalmopathy. Stable hyperthyroidism: no ophthalmopathy progression over 18 months of follow-up. Patients showing uncontrolled infection, other autoimmune disease, pregnancy or lactation were ineligible. The study's findings and limits: In validation, the model predicted ophthalmopathy. These predictions came a median about 6.2 months before onset. In the blood, most expanded thyroid clonotypes above 0.001 appeared as well.

Amplification of TCR beta CDR3 regions was performed using RNA transcripts as template. Carried out on the TCR CDR3, a first-round RT-PCR used the HTBI primer set. TCRdb used MiXCR to reprocess the multiplex PCR reads, holding one entry per CDR3 protein. The profile covers about 500,000 distinct CDR3 sequences, with roughly an eighth appearing a single time and roughly 17% taken by the ten largest. Trimming pared 5 bases from V and 5 bases from J, leaving 18 bases between. CDR3 length: 15 residues. Germline CDR1 is SGHTA and CDR2 is FQGTGA. Sequencing was carried out using blood. The receptor was isolated from a woman younger than 30 with Graves' hyperthyroidism. This chain links TRBV7-3 with TRBJ1-2; no clear D gene. CDR3 region: CASSPSRGNPYGYTF. CDR3 nucleotide sequence: TGTGCCAGCAGCCCCTCGCGGGGAAATCCATATGGCTACACCTTC.